The clone carrying this T cell receptor (beta chain) is a singleton in its sample. This entry is derived from a study of technical replicates of blood from a handful of donors. This CDR3 has 15 amino acids. V lost 5 bases to trimming and J lost 8 bases, with 22 bases between them. From germline, CDR1 is SGHRS and CDR2 YFSETQ. Profiled with immunoSEQ multiplex PCR; TCRdb holds only in-frame clones, not every one. The sample holds 87,000 or so clones, roughly 94% seen once. V and J are TRBV5-1 and TRBJ1-2; tentative D call: TRBD1 (5 bases). The receptor comes from a human donor in good health. Sequencing was carried out using T cells isolated from PBMCs. CDR3 protein: CASSPGASGPEGYTF. DNA for the CDR3: TGCGCCAGCAGTCCTGGGGCCTCTGGACCGGAAGGCTACACCTTC.